Sequencing of this TCR beta chain was carried out in a study of blood T cell repertoires in COVID-19. Overall study context: The analysed material was cDNA or gDNA that came from T cells, B-cell-depleted T cells, or PBMCs.

Repertoires were generated with immunoSEQ multiplex PCR, while TCRdb's copy carries only in-frame clones and drops some. The sample holds roughly 160,000 clones, over 80% seen once. The CDR3 sequence is 16 residues long. Sequenced input: peripheral blood. The receptor comes from a woman aged 55 to 70 with acute or convalescent COVID-19. The chain carries TRBV12-2 and TRBJ2-3; TRBD2 is taken as the D call from the table, unchecked against the DNA. TRBV12-2 represents a pseudogene. DNA for the CDR3: TGTGCAAGTCGCTTCGGACTAGCGGGGCCCACAGATACGCAGTATTTT. Its translation is CASRFGLAGPTDTQYF.